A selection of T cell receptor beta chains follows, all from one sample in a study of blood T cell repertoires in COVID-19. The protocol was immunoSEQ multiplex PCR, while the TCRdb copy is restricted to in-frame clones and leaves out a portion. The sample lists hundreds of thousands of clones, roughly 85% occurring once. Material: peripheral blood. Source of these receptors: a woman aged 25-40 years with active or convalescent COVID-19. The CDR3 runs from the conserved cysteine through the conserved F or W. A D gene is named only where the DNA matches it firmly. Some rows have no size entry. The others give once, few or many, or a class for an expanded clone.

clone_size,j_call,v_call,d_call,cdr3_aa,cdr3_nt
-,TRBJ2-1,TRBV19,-,CASSFRTGGSSYNEQFF,TGTGCCAGTAGTTTCCGGACAGGAGGGAGCTCCTACAATGAGCAGTTCTTC
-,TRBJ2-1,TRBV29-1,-,CSVEDVGRGTYNEQFF,TGCAGCGTTGAAGATGTGGGCAGGGGAACCTACAATGAGCAGTTCTTC
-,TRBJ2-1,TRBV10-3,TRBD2,CAISGTPREGPYNEQFF,TGTGCCATCAGCGGGACACCGCGGGAGGGCCCTTACAATGAGCAGTTCTTC
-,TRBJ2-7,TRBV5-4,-,CASSATILSYEQYF,TGTGCCAGCAGCGCCACCATACTCTCCTACGAGCAGTACTTC
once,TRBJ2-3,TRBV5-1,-,CASSYSDTDTQYF,TGCGCCAGCAGCTATAGCGACACAGATACGCAGTATTTT
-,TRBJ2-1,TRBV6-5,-,CASTDWSGYNEQFF,TGTGCCAGTACCGACTGGAGCGGGTACAATGAGCAGTTCTTC
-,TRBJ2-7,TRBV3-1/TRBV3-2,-,CASSQLLGGREQYF,TGTGCCAGCAGCCAGTTACTCGGTGGTCGCGAGCAGTACTTC
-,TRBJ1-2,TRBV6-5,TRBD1,CASRTQGDLDGYTF,TGTGCCAGCAGGACACAGGGGGATCTGGATGGCTACACCTTC
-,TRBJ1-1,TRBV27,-,CASASGEGSEAFF,TGTGCCAGCGCCTCCGGAGAAGGCAGTGAAGCTTTCTTT
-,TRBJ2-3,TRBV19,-,CASRAGVSDTQYF,TGTGCCAGTAGGGCGGGTGTATCGGATACGCAGTATTTT
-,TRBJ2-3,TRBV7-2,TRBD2,CASSLLAGSWDTQYF,TGTGCCAGCAGCTTGCTAGCGGGCTCGTGGGATACGCAGTATTTT
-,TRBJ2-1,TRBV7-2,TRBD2,CASSRIAGGPDEQFF,TGTGCCAGCAGCCGGATAGCGGGAGGGCCCGATGAGCAGTTCTTC
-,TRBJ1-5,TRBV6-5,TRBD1,CASDWTGANQPQHF,TGTGCCAGCGATTGGACAGGGGCAAATCAGCCCCAGCATTTT
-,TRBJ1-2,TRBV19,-,CASTDMERGYTF,TGTGCCAGTACTGATATGGAGAGGGGCTACACCTTC
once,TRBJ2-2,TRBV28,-,CASSLRIQRELFF,TGTGCCAGCAGTCTCAGGATCCAGAGGGAGCTGTTTTTT
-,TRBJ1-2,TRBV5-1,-,CASSLTRGEEYGYTF,TGCGCCAGCAGCTTAACTCGGGGAGAGGAATATGGCTACACCTTC
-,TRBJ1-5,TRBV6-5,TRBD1,CASSPTGLGNQPQHF,TGTGCCAGCAGTCCGACAGGGTTGGGCAATCAGCCCCAGCATTTT
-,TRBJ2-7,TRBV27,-,CATGGGLSYEQYF,TGTGCCACCGGCGGGGGCCTCTCCTACGAGCAGTACTTC
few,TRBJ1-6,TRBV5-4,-,CASSSGQGGGNSPLHF,TGTGCCAGCAGCTCCGGGCAGGGCGGGGGGAATTCACCCCTCCACTTT
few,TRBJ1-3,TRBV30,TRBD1,CAWAGTDSGNTIYF,TGTGCCTGGGCTGGGACAGACTCTGGAAACACCATATATTTT
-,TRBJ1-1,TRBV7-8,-,CASSLGRGTNTEAFF,TGTGCCAGCAGCTTAGGACGGGGAACGAACACTGAAGCTTTCTTT